This T cell receptor (beta chain) originates from a study of T cells in Graves' hyperthyroidism and ophthalmopathy. RNA transcripts provided the source from which TCR beta CDR3 regions were amplified. A set of HTBI primers served as the primers for a first-round RT-PCR of the TCR CDR3. TCRdb re-called the multiplex PCR reads through MiXCR, storing one row per CDR3 protein. The sample lists hundreds of thousands of distinct CDR3 sequences; roughly 16% were seen once. With regard to this clonotype: A much bigger clone sits one base away, suggesting this may be a read error.

This CDR3 has 15 residues. Germline CDR1 and CDR2: SNHLY and FYNNEI. V lost 6 bases, J lost 3 bases, and 4 bases stayed unmatched. Material for sequencing was blood. The receptor's source is a woman in her 30s with Graves' hyperthyroidism. V and J are TRBV2 and TRBJ2-1; 11 nucleotides align to TRBD2. CDR3 sequence reads: CASRTGTSGYNEQFF. In DNA form, the CDR3 reads TGTGCCAGCAGGACCGGGACTAGCGGCTACAATGAGCAGTTCTTC.